This TCR beta chain comes out of a study of T cells after yellow fever vaccination. In making TCR cDNA, 5'RACE template switching added a universal primer site and UMIs to it. TCRdb redid the calling of the 5' RACE reads with MiXCR, one entry per CDR3 protein. The data hold 400,000 to 450,000 distinct CDR3 sequences, with 15% to 20% observed a single time. The TCR was taken from a man aged 18 to 35 who received the YFV17D yellow fever vaccine. Source: PBMCs, taken before the yellow fever booster vaccination.

The CDR3 protein is CSVENRGEQFF. The CDR3 DNA follows: TGCAGCGTTGAGAACAGGGGAGAGCAGTTCTTC. The chain combines TRBV29-1 with TRBJ2-1; 7 positions match TRBD1. Looked up from germline, CDR1 is SQVTM and CDR2 is ANQGSEA. The trim removed 3 bases at V and 10 bases at J, leaving 3 bases unmatched. The CDR3 runs 11 residues.